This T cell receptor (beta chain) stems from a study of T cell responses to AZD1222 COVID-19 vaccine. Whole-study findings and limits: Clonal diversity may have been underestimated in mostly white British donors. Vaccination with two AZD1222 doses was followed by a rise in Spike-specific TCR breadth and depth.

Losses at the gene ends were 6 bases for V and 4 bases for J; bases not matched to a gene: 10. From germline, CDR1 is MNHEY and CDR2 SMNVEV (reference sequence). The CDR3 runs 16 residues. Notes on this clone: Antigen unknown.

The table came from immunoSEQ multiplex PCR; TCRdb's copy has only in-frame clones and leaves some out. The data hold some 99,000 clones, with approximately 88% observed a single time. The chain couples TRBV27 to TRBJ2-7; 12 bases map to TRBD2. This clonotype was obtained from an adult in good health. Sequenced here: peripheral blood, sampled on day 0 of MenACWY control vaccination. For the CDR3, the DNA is TGTGCCAGCAGGGTAAGACTAGCGGGAGAAACATACGAGCAGTACTTC. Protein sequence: CASRVRLAGETYEQYF.